This T cell receptor beta chain appears in the sequencing data of a study of T cell responses to AZD1222 COVID-19 vaccine. Study conclusions and caveats: There were vaccine-associated CD4 TCRs across spike, dominant at 160-218 and 743-854.

Repertoires were generated with immunoSEQ multiplex PCR, while TCRdb's copy carries only in-frame clones and drops some. The data hold some 130,000 clones, with 75% to 90% observed a single time. Trimming stripped 0 bases from V and 10 bases from J, with 19 bases between. The CDR3 totals 16 residues. Germline values: CDR1 LGHNA, CDR2 YSLEER. Points on this clone: Its antigen is not identified.

This clonotype was sampled from an adult in good health. The chain links TRBV4-3 to TRBJ2-1; D not resolved. The source material was peripheral blood, sampled on day 0 of AZD1222 vaccination. CDR3 in amino acids: CASSQEIGSLHGEQFF. The DNA for the CDR3 is TGCGCCAGCAGCCAAGAGATAGGGTCCCTTCATGGAGAGCAGTTCTTC.